This T cell receptor (beta chain) was captured in a study of cytomegalovirus exposure and HLA in healthy donors. The PCR was carried out with 60 Vbeta primers and 13 Jbeta primers. Only in-frame clones appear in the TCRdb table, and some are missing; sequencing was by immunoSEQ multiplex PCR. The sample consists of about 130,000 clones, approximately 80% of them appearing once. The CDR3 is 18 amino acids. The junction had 13 bases not matched to a gene; V was cut back by 5 bases and J by 3 bases. Germline loops: CDR1 ENHRY, CDR2 SYGVKD. General study points: In a later analysis, at a false discovery rate of 0.05, roughly 18,000 TCR beta sequences were associated with HLA alleles. TCR beta V segments were, for the most part, productive about 87% or about 30% of the time in an earlier analysis. Several top significant clusters appeared, in a later analysis, to be linked to common viral pathogens.

In the case of this clone: What it recognizes is unknown.

This receptor was obtained from a man aged 25 to 45 in good health and CMV-seronegative. V gene TRBV10-3 combines with J gene TRBJ1-2, with 12 bases that match TRBD1. Sequencing used PBMCs. This CDR3 reads CAISPTPGQGAMDYGYTF. The CDR3 region has the DNA TGTGCCATCAGTCCGACTCCGGGACAGGGGGCGATGGACTATGGCTACACCTTC.